This paragraph reports one T cell receptor (beta chain). All trial patients relapsed after autologous stem cell transplantation. The assay was immunoSEQ multiplex PCR, and TCRdb's table has in-frame clones only and misses some. The sample has just over 60,000 clones; about nine tenths are singletons. These data belong to a study of PD-1 blockade in classical Hodgkin lymphoma. The CDR3 extends over 11 amino acids. With 8 bases removed from V and 8 bases from J, the gap between germline ends came to 12 bases. Germline CDR1 and CDR2: SGHVS and FNYEAQ. The chain recombines TRBV7-6 with TRBJ1-2; D not resolved. This receptor was taken from a human donor with classical Hodgkin lymphoma. The specimen comprised peripheral blood mononuclear cells (PBMCs), sampled at baseline. The CDR3 DNA reads TGTGCCAGCGTCCTTGGCTACGGCTACACCTTC. Translation gives CASVLGYGYTF.